One and the same sample provided the 9 T cell receptor beta chains below, sequenced in a study of tumor-infiltrating lymphocytes in primary liver carcinoma (dated by TCRdb to the late 2010s). Sequenced on an Illumina HiSeq 2500. Using a constant-region primer and ProtoScript II reverse transcriptase, TCRbeta-specific cDNA was reverse-transcribed from around 520 ng total RNA. The TCRbeta libraries were prepared through three rounds of nested multiplex PCR following a slightly modified ARM-PCR procedure. The first two PCR rounds used multiplex TRBV1-TRBV30 forward primers with a Cbeta reverse primer, each for 10 cycles. Clones were called with MiXCR by TCRdb after fastp trimmed the public reads at Q25, and only in-frame beta chains were retained. Rows with one shared CDR3 protein collapse into an entry with the most common genes and DNA. The sample profile shows 60,000 or so distinct CDR3 sequences; about two thirds of them were found once. In total, the top ten clones hold around 50% of the sample.

Total RNA and DNA were co-extracted from about 19-30 mg of bulk tissue with the AllPrep DNA/RNA mini kit, without cell sorting. The sample comprised liver tumor tissue from sampling region 2. What the cell subset or site label conveys for this sample: tumor region T2, inferior pole. The receptor source for this set is a man aged 35 to 55 with primary liver carcinoma and hepatitis B virus infection.

In this sample, this clonotype turned up once. Mismatch with germline at one junction end may stem from a read error. The chain joins TRBV29-1 to TRBJ2-5, with a possible D match to TRBD1 (6 bases). CDR3 size: 13 residues. CDR1 SQVTM and CDR2 ANQGSEA come from the germline V gene. CDR3 coding DNA: TGCAGCGGAGTCACCCAGGGGATGGAGAACCAACACTTC. This translates into CSGVTQGMENQHF.

Worth noting for this clonotype: The junction departs from the called germline gene at one end, perhaps through a read error. This chain connects TRBV6-5 to TRBJ2-3; possibly TRBD2 for D (6 bases). This CDR3 has 15 residues. The germline gives CDR1 MNHEY, CDR2 SVGAGI. In nucleotides, the CDR3 is TGTGCCAGCAATTACTCGGGGCTAGCGCCAAATACGCAGTATTTT. It encodes CASNYSGLAPNTQYF.

This chain joins TRBV12-3 or TRBV12-4 and TRBJ1-1, with 8 nucleotides matching TRBD1. The CDR3 has 17 residues. V shed 5 bases, J shed 0 bases, and the junction held 11 bases outside the gene matches. In DNA form, the CDR3 reads TGTGCCAGCAGTCTCAGGGACAGGAGCGGCATGAACACTGAAGCTTTCTTT. It codes for CASSLRDRSGMNTEAFF.

Comment on this clonotype: One junction end does not reproduce the germline sequence, and a read error may be involved. The J gene is TRBJ2-7, the V gene TRBV30; D might be TRBD2 (5 bases). CDR1 and CDR2 (germline): GTSNPN, SVGIG (reference sequence). This CDR3 comprises 12 residues. The CDR3: CVWSRVTGEQCF. CDR3 in DNA: TGTGTCTGGAGTCGAGTAACCGGGGAGCAGTGCTTC.

The V call is TRBV30, the J call TRBJ2-7; D is uncertain. CDR1 and CDR2 from the germline V gene are GTSNPN and SVGIG (reference sequence). Trimming removed 3 bases at V and 3 bases at J, with 9 bases between. The CDR3 runs 12 residues. DNA for the CDR3: TGTGCCTGGAGCGTCTGGGACTACGAGCAGTACTTC. It translates to CAWSVWDYEQYF.

Of note for this clonotype: A much more abundant neighbour one base away suggests this may be a read error. The chain couples TRBV12-3 or TRBV12-4 to TRBJ2-3; TRBD1 aligns across 10 bases. The length of the CDR3 is 14 residues. Trimming took 6 bases from V and 7 from J; bases not matched to a gene: 7. This CDR3 reads CASSRQGALNTQYF. The CDR3 region has the DNA TGTGCCAGCAGCCGACAGGGGGCTTTAAATACGCAGTATTTT.

To note about this clonotype: No conserved phenylalanine or tryptophan is present at the end of the CDR3, so a read error is the likely explanation. The chain is built from TRBV6-2 or TRBV6-3 and TRBJ1-5; D call uncertain. This CDR3 comprises 17 residues. Germline V gives CDR1 MNHEY, CDR2 SVGEGT. For the CDR3, the DNA is TGTACCAGCACCCCTACAGAGGAGGCGTATAGCAATCAGCCCCAGCATTCT. It is translated as CTSTPTEEAYSNQPQHS.

V and J are TRBV6-5 and TRBJ2-1; 9 bases are a match to TRBD1. The V and J ends lost 7 bases and 7 bases, in that order; junction bases with no gene match: 11. This CDR3 spans 15 amino acids. CDR1 is MNHEY and CDR2 is SVGAGI in the germline V gene. In DNA form, the CDR3 reads TGTGCCAGCACCAACCCGGGACAGGGTGTTAATGAGCAGTTCTTC. Amino acid sequence: CASTNPGQGVNEQFF.

With respect to this clonotype: The conserved final phenylalanine or tryptophan is absent from the CDR3, which likely points to a read error. The chain combines TRBV10-3 with TRBJ2-3, with D perhaps given as TRBD1 or TRBD2 (6 bases each). V lost 2 bases and J 1 base, leaving 13 bases between the germline ends. This CDR3 has 16 amino acids. Germline V gene lookup returns CDR1 ENHRY and CDR2 SYGVKD. CDR3 nucleotide sequence: TGTGCCATCAGTGAGAGGAGGGGGTCAGGCACAGATACGCAGTATTTG. Translated: CAISERRGSGTDTQYL.